This T cell receptor (beta chain) derives from a study of tissue T cells after allogeneic stem cell transplantation (dated by TCRdb to about 2022). With respect to the entire study: Over an approximately 3-year period, more than five adult allo-HCT recipients with steroid-refractory GVHD were prospectively enrolled in a research-autopsy study. All GVHD patients received grafts from donors, several unmodified and three CD34-selected to deplete T cells. Gastrointestinal GVHD was present in all GVHD patients, several lines of GVHD-directed therapy were administered to all GVHD patients, and skin involvement was additionally present in several GVHD patients. Pre-transplant PBMCs, which were of recipient origin, were available from roughly 5 GVHD patients. For viably preserved blood and marrow, CD3+ T cells were flow-sorted when cell numbers allowed, whereas DNA was extracted directly from smaller samples. The study profiled TCR beta repertoires in many tissues obtained from research autopsies of patients with and without GVHD, and also in mouse models of GVHD. The human arm was conducted as a prospective observational study, and neither blinding nor randomization was performed.

The time point label, read with the paper, signifies: recipient (host-origin) PBMCs collected before allo-HCT. Libraries came from the immunoSEQ multiplex PCR assay. TCRbeta CDR3 sequencing was done by Adaptive Biotechnologies at survey depth, reporting CDR3 sequences, V/J genes, productive frequency and template counts. Amplification of TCR beta CDR3 regions started from genomic DNA instead of RNA. The original pipeline was this. Pairwise repertoire overlap between tissues was quantified with Jensen-Shannon divergence, where 1 means complete divergence and 0 identical. Tissues were grouped by single-linkage agglomerative hierarchical clustering of pairwise JSD values, and the clustering results were shown as dendrograms. GLIPH2 was run on all patient samples with simulation_depth 1000, kmer_min_depth 3, cdr3_length_cutoff 8, keeping groups with more than two unique CDR3s. A standardized tissue-overlap score was generated by extrapolating Jaccard GLIPH-group overlap across patients to a standard repertoire size of 1000 clones. To look at how diversity was associated with clinical or experimental variables, linear mixed-effect models were used, with tissue treated as a fixed effect and individual treated as a random effect. TCRdb retrieved this table from immuneACCESS and kept in-frame rearrangements only. Not all clones are present; in checked studies, unresolved V genes account for under half, and no reason is known for the remainder. That table supplies the V and J calls and clone size; D and trimming were determined from the DNA. The sample table contains about 28,000 clones; only one count was recorded for 65% to 90% of them. In total, the top ten clones hold around 3.5% of the sample.

Including cysteine and phenylalanine, the CDR3 has 13 amino acids. The kept DNA is CDR3 alone, 39 bases in frame from the first base. In the germline V gene, CDR1 corresponds to SGHTA and CDR2 to FQGNSA. Trimming takes 5 bases off V and 11 bases off J; junction bases not matched to a gene: 9. This clone showed up just once. Its antigen is still unknown. The input lacks base qualities; no much larger clone sits a single base away. What the authors observed across the whole study: In both patients and mice, T cells from blood and spleen picked up only a limited part of the TCR repertoire that was detected in tissues. The patient cohort was small and clinically heterogeneous, and sampling depth was acknowledged as a limitation. The study did not determine which tissue TCRs were alloreactive or antigen-specific, and some clones might have been persisting host cells. Only a few T cell clones appeared in more than one patient, yet motif-based clustering showed tissue-specific repertoire signatures that were shared between patients. Within patients, how anatomically similar tissues were was a major factor shaping TCR repertoire composition, regardless of disease or transplant status.

The sequencing here drew on blood, taken before transplantation. The chain links TRBV7-2 with TRBJ1-1, and 9 junctional nucleotides match TRBD1. The sequence came from a woman between 18 and 50 years old who later had graft-versus-host disease after an allogeneic stem cell transplant. The DNA reads as follows: TGTGCCAGCAGCCCCCGACAGGGGGTCGCGGCTTTCTTT. Its protein reads: CASSPRQGVAAFF.